The rows below give T cell receptor beta chains drawn from one sample of a study of cytomegalovirus exposure and HLA in healthy donors. Repertoires were generated with immunoSEQ multiplex PCR, while TCRdb's copy carries only in-frame clones and drops some. The repertoire holds about 73,000 clones, with roughly 89% as singletons. Sequences were obtained from PBMCs. The receptors were gathered from a woman aged 18-29 years in good health and CMV-seropositive. CDR3s include the opening cysteine and the closing phenylalanine or tryptophan. Fields, in order: clone size, V gene, J gene, D gene, CDR3 DNA, CDR3 protein. D genes are given only for firm matches. Clone size, where shown, is once, few, many, or a class for clones that have expanded.

>.|TRBV11-2|TRBJ2-3|.
TGTGCCAGCAGCTTAAAAGCGGCCCCGAGCACGGATACGCAGTATTTT
CASSLKAAPSTDTQYF
>.|TRBV11-2|TRBJ1-2|.
TGTGCCAGCAGCTTATATGGGCAGGGCTTCGGCTACACCTTC
CASSLYGQGFGYTF
>.|TRBV18|TRBJ2-1|.
TGTGCCAGCTCCACCACCCTTGCGGGAACTTACAATGAGCAGTTCTTC
CASSTTLAGTYNEQFF
>.|TRBV5-4|TRBJ1-1|.
TGTGCCAGCAGCCCGGAGCAGGGGCGGAAGACTGAAGCTTTCTTT
CASSPEQGRKTEAFF
>.|TRBV5-8|TRBJ1-5|.
TGTGCCAGCAGCTTCACTGGAGGTTCTTATAGCAATCAGCCCCAGCATTTT
CASSFTGGSYSNQPQHF
>once|TRBV28|TRBJ2-7|.
TGTGCCAGCGAATCAGCCGGGGGTCACTACTCCTTC
CASESAGGHYSF
>.|TRBV6-4|TRBJ2-2|.
TGTGCCAGCAGTGGCCGGGACACCGGGGAGCTGTTTTTT
CASSGRDTGELFF
>.|TRBV9|TRBJ1-3|TRBD1
TGTGCCAGCAGCGTCACAGGGGCCTCTGGAAACACCATATATTTT
CASSVTGASGNTIYF
>.|TRBV29-1|TRBJ1-1|.
TGCAGCGTTGAAGTCGGGGGGGGAACTGAAGCTTTCTTT
CSVEVGGGTEAFF
>.|TRBV9|TRBJ2-7|TRBD1
TGTGCCAGCAGCAAAACAGGGGGTATTGGCGAGCAGTACTTC
CASSKTGGIGEQYF
>.|TRBV2|TRBJ2-7|.
TGTGCCAGCCGAATCTCTAGTGACGCCTACGAGCAGTACTTC
CASRISSDAYEQYF
>few|TRBV6-1|TRBJ2-3|TRBD2
TGTGCCAGCAGTGGACTAGCGGGGGGGCCAGATACGCAGTATTTT
CASSGLAGGPDTQYF
>.|TRBV27|TRBJ2-1|TRBD2
TGTGCCAGCAATCACGGGACTAGCGGTTACAATGAGCAGTTCTTC
CASNHGTSGYNEQFF
>once|TRBV6-5|TRBJ1-2|.
TGTGCCAGCAGCCCAATCGACAGCTCTTCTGGCTACACCTTC
CASSPIDSSSGYTF
>.|TRBV18|TRBJ2-5|TRBD2
TGTGCCAGCTCACCTATCGGGACTAGCGGGGGCCACCACCAAGAGACCCAGTACTTC
CASSPIGTSGGHHQETQYF
>.|TRBV23-1|TRBJ2-7|TRBD1
TGCGCCAGCAGTCACTGGATAGGGGGCGGCTACGAGCAGTACTTC
CASSHWIGGGYEQYF
>once|TRBV29-1|TRBJ2-5|TRBD1
TGCAGCGTTACACCCTGGACAGGGAAAGAGACCCAGTACTTC
CSVTPWTGKETQYF
>.|TRBV30|TRBJ2-5|TRBD2
TGTGCCTGGAGTGGACTAGCGGGGAAGGAGACCCAGTACTTC
CAWSGLAGKETQYF
>.|TRBV6-5|TRBJ2-2|.
TGTGCCAGCAGTCGGGAGTCCATTCGCACCGGGGAGCTGTTTTTT
CASSRESIRTGELFF
>.|TRBV9|TRBJ1-1|.
TGTGCCAGCAGCGTAGTAGTTACGGTCAACACTGAAGCTTTCTTT
CASSVVVTVNTEAFF
>.|TRBV19|TRBJ2-3|.
TGTGCCAGTGGGAGTGGACTCCTCACTCCTCAGTATTTT
CASGSGLLTPQYF
>once|TRBV19|TRBJ2-3|.
TGTGCCAGTAGCCCTTCTGAGGAGGATACGCAGTATTTT
CASSPSEEDTQYF
>.|TRBV19|TRBJ1-4|.
TGTGCCAGTAGTATTTCCCGGCAGGTTCTTGCAACTAATGAAAAACTGTTTTTT
CASSISRQVLATNEKLFF
>.|TRBV5-1|TRBJ2-3|.
TGCGCCAGCGGGGCCCGGGGGACTGACACAGATACGCAGTATTTT
CASGARGTDTDTQYF
>.|TRBV18|TRBJ2-5|TRBD2
TGTGCCAGCTCACCACGGACTAGCGGGGGGGCCGGGGAGACCCAGTACTTC
CASSPRTSGGAGETQYF
>.|TRBV9|TRBJ2-4|TRBD2
TGTGCCAGCAGCCCCCATGCCGGGGGGGAGGCGGCCAAAAACATTCAGTACTTC
CASSPHAGGEAAKNIQYF
>.|TRBV30|TRBJ2-1|TRBD1
TGTGCCTGGAGCAAAGGGACAGGCCCGTCGGGTGAGCAGTTCTTC
CAWSKGTGPSGEQFF
>.|TRBV10-1|TRBJ1-1|.
TGCGCCATCTGGAAACAGGCGAACACTGAAGCTTTCTTT
CAIWKQANTEAFF
>.|TRBV11-2|TRBJ2-5|.
TGTGCCAGCAGCTTAGGTGATTTCTGGGGAGAAGAGACCCAGTACTTC
CASSLGDFWGEETQYF
>once|TRBV30|TRBJ1-6|TRBD1
TGTGCCTGGAGTCGACAGGGGAATTCACCCCTCCACTTT
CAWSRQGNSPLHF
>.|TRBV30|TRBJ2-1|TRBD2
TGTGCCTGGAGTGTCTCTCAAATCCGGGGGGGTCTGTTCTTC
CAWSVSQIRGGLFF
>.|TRBV10-3|TRBJ1-6|.
TGTGCCATCAGCGAGGGTTTTGTTGAGTCACCCCTCCACTTT
CAISEGFVESPLHF
>.|TRBV4-3|TRBJ2-7|.
TGCGCCAGCAGCCAAGTAGAGTTCCACGAGCAGTACTTC
CASSQVEFHEQYF
>.|TRBV6-1|TRBJ2-2|.
TGTGCCAGCAGTGAAGCGGTGTCCAGGGCCACCGGGGAGCTGTTTTTT
CASSEAVSRATGELFF
>.|TRBV29-1|TRBJ2-5|TRBD2
TGCAGCGGGGGACTAGCGCAGGAGACCCAGTACTTC
CSGGLAQETQYF
>.|TRBV4-3|TRBJ1-6|.
TGCGCCAGCAGCCAAGACATGAATTCACCCCTCCACTTT
CASSQDMNSPLHF
>.|TRBV19|TRBJ1-2|TRBD1
TGTGCCAGTAGTATATTCTCGGTTGGGGGACAGGTTGGCTACACCTTC
CASSIFSVGGQVGYTF
>.|TRBV4-2|TRBJ1-4|.
TGTGCCAGCAGCCAAGGGGAGACTAATGAAAAACTGTTTTTT
CASSQGETNEKLFF
>.|TRBV7-9|TRBJ2-7|.
TGTGCCAGCAGCTTAGTCGGCGGGGGACACTCCTACGAGCAGTACTTC
CASSLVGGGHSYEQYF
>few|TRBV9|TRBJ1-6|.
TGTGCCTACAGGACCCTCCACTTT
CAYRTLHF
>.|TRBV5-1|TRBJ1-4|TRBD1
TGCGCCAGCCAATCCGGGACAGGGGTCGCGTCGAGTGAAAAACTGTTTTTT
CASQSGTGVASSEKLFF
>once|TRBV7-2|TRBJ1-1|TRBD1
TGTGCCAGCAGCTCTTTCCGGGACAGGGTGAACACTGAAGCTTTCTTT
CASSSFRDRVNTEAFF
>.|TRBV4-2|TRBJ2-7|TRBD2
TGTGCCAGCAGCCAAGGGACTAGTTCTAACGAGCAGTACTTC
CASSQGTSSNEQYF
>.|TRBV6-1|TRBJ2-2|.
TGTGCCAGCAGTTCGCAGGCAGGAGGGCCCGGGGAGCTGTTTTTT
CASSSQAGGPGELFF
>.|TRBV19|TRBJ2-7|TRBD1
TGTGCCAGTACCCTCAGCGGGACAGGGGTCCACGAGCAGTACTTC
CASTLSGTGVHEQYF
>.|TRBV19|TRBJ1-1|.
TGTGCCAGTAGTATGCAGGGGCGGAACACTGAAGCTTTCTTT
CASSMQGRNTEAFF
>.|TRBV4-3|TRBJ2-7|TRBD2
TGCGCCAGCAGCCAAGATTCAACTAGCGGAACCTACGAGCAGTACTTC
CASSQDSTSGTYEQYF
>.|TRBV27|TRBJ2-1|TRBD2
TGTGCCAGCAGTTTAATGGCGGGGGGGCCGGTGAATGAGCAGTTCTTC
CASSLMAGGPVNEQFF
>.|TRBV18|TRBJ2-4|.
TGTGCCAGCTCACCCTCTTACGGGGGAGTAGCCAAAAACATTCAGTACTTC
CASSPSYGGVAKNIQYF
>.|TRBV9|TRBJ1-4|.
TGTGCCAGCAGCGAGGGGGCAACTAATGAAAAACTGTTTTTT
CASSEGATNEKLFF
>.|TRBV2|TRBJ1-2|TRBD1
TGTGCCAGCACCGAAACTAAGGACAGGTCTGAACGTTATGGCTACACCTTC
CASTETKDRSERYGYTF
>.|TRBV4-2|TRBJ2-2|TRBD1
TGTGCCAGCAGCCCCCAGGGGGCGCTGGGCGGGGAGCTGTTTTTT
CASSPQGALGGELFF
>.|TRBV5-6|TRBJ1-1|.
TGTGCCAGCAGCTTTAACGAGGCGGGATCGGGGCTTAAAGCTTTCTTT
CASSFNEAGSGLKAFF
>.|TRBV5-6|TRBJ2-1|.
TGTGCCAGCAGTTCGGTTTCCAATGAGCAGTTCTTC
CASSSVSNEQFF
>.|TRBV30|TRBJ2-3|.
TGTGCCTGGAGAAGCCCAGATACGCAGTATTTT
CAWRSPDTQYF